The T cell receptor (beta chain) described here comes from a study of shared clonotypes between healthy human individuals. Repertoires were generated with immunoSEQ multiplex PCR, while TCRdb's copy carries only in-frame clones and drops some. The sample holds some 1,100,000 clones, around 82% seen once. The origin of this receptor is a man between 18 and 35 years old in good health. Some clones in this sample may be carry-over from other donors' samples. Sequenced sample: memory CD4+ T cells from PBMCs. Stated subset: CD45RA-negative fraction.

CDR3: CASMSRDPYGNTIYF. As DNA, the CDR3 is TGTGCCAGTATGAGCCGGGATCCCTACGGAAACACCATATATTTT. The chain recombines TRBV19 with TRBJ1-3; D gene unclear. The V end lost 7 bases, the J end lost 4 bases, and 17 bases lay between the germline ends. CDR1 LNHDA and CDR2 SQIVND come from the germline V gene (reference sequence). This CDR3 comprises 15 residues.